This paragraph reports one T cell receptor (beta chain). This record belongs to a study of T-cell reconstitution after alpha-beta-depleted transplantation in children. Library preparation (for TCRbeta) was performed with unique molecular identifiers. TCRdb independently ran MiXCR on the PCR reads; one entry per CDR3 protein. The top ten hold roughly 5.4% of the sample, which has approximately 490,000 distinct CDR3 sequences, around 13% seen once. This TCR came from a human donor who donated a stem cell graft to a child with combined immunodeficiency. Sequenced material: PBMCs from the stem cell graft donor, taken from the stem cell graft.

CDR3 nucleotides: TGTGCCAGCGTTAGCGGGGCCCAAGAGACCCAGTACTTC. This sequence encodes CASVSGAQETQYF. The V gene is TRBV25-1, the J gene TRBJ2-5, with TRBD2 identical over 8 bases. The CDR3 runs 13 residues. Germline V gene data show CDR1 as MGHDK and CDR2 as SYGVNS. The J segment lost 1 base and the V segment lost 8 bases, leaving 3 bases of the junction unmatched.